The T cell receptor (beta chain) under discussion was sequenced for a study of T cell responses to AZD1222 COVID-19 vaccine. General study results and limits: Of spike-specific TCRs, nearly half reportedly target regions left unmutated in variants. The breadth and depth of Spike-specific TCRs increased once two AZD1222 doses had been given. Researchers took repertoire samples only after the peak T cell response had come. There were vaccine-associated CD4 TCRs across spike, dominant at 160-218 and 743-854.

As for this clone: The target antigen is unknown.

The CDR3 consists of 16 residues. The V gene's germline CDR1 is LNHDA and CDR2 SQIVND (reference sequence). The J segment lost 8 bases and the V segment lost 5 bases, leaving 9 bases of the junction unmatched. Here immunoSEQ multiplex PCR was the method, and the copy in TCRdb shows in-frame clones only, minus some. The sample has 150,000 to 200,000 clones, approximately 94% seen once; the top ten hold 3.6%. The sequencing here drew on peripheral blood, taken 28 days after the second dose of the MenACWY control vaccine. The TCR originated in an adult who received the MenACWY meningococcal vaccine as a control. V usage is TRBV19 and J usage is TRBJ2-1; 13 bases align to TRBD2. The CDR3 sequence is CASSPAGLAGAHEQFF. The CDR3 DNA reads as TGTGCCAGTAGTCCCGCAGGACTAGCGGGAGCCCATGAGCAGTTCTTC.